The next 11 T cell receptor beta chains were all read from a single sample in a study of early T cells in non-severe SARS-CoV-2 infection. MiXCR, applied by TCRdb to the 5' RACE reads, yields one record per CDR3 protein. The table shows tens of thousands of distinct CDR3 sequences, with more than 9% occurring only once. Sequenced material: whole blood. The receptors were gathered from an adult who was a healthcare worker with PCR-confirmed SARS-CoV-2 infection or an uninfected control (not recorded which).

Of note for this clonotype: A read error may produce the germline difference seen at one junction end. V and J are TRBV5-6 and TRBJ2-5; D not resolved. This CDR3 has 13 amino acids. Germline lookup yields CDR1 SGHDT and CDR2 YYEEEE. The CDR3 region is CASSLVRAETQYF. The CDR3, as DNA: TGCGCCAGCAGCTTGGTGCGTGCAGAGACCCAGTACTTC.

The V gene is TRBV11-2, the J gene TRBJ2-5; D perhaps matches TRBD2 (5 bases). Germline values: CDR1 SGHAT, CDR2 FQNNGV. The germline V and J ends were trimmed by 0 bases and 7 bases, with 15 bases remaining between them. The CDR3 has 15 amino acids. CDR3 bases: TGTGCCAGCAGCTTAGATTTATGGACTCCGGGGACCCAGTACTTC. It codes for CASSLDLWTPGTQYF.

This clonotype has more than one count but fewer than ten. V and J are TRBV15 and TRBJ1-5, with D maybe TRBD1 (5 bases). The germline CDR1 and CDR2 sequences are LNHNV and YYDKDF (reference sequence). With 0 bases removed from V and 8 bases from J, the gap between germline ends came to 14 bases. The CDR3 loop spans 15 amino acids. The CDR3 DNA sequence: TGTGCCACCAGCAGAGATAGCAGGGATTGGAAGCCCCAGCATTTT. Its protein is CATSRDSRDWKPQHF. The full variable domain, rest sourced from reference TRBV15 and TRBJ1-5, is DAMVIQNPRYQVTQFGKPVTLSCSQTLNHNVMYWYQQKSSQAPKLLFHYYDKDFNNEADTPDNFQSRRPNTSFCFLDIRSPGLGDTAMYLCATSRDSRDWKPQHFGDGTRLSIL.

This clonotype was recorded at least ten times. The genes are TRBV11-2 and TRBJ2-4; D is unclear. Germline lookup yields CDR1 SGHAT and CDR2 FQNNGV. Deletions cut 3 bases from V and 8 bases from J, with 14 bases between. CDR3 length: 14 residues. In DNA form, the CDR3 reads TGTGCCAGCAGCTTTGAGCAGGCCAGTGACATTCAGTACTTC. It codes for CASSFEQASDIQYF.

This clonotype was seen at least ten times. The chain links TRBV3-1 to TRBJ1-3, with no clear D. The CDR3 contains 17 residues. V lost 0 bases and J lost 0, with 12 bases in between. The germline V gene has CDR1 LGHDT and CDR2 YNNKEL (reference sequence). The CDR3 DNA is TGTGCCAGCAGCCAAGAAAGGCCGGAGAGCTCTGGAAACACCATATATTTT. Protein sequence: CASSQERPESSGNTIYF.

At least ten counts were recorded for this clonotype. V and J are TRBV11-2 and TRBJ2-5; TRBD2 might be the D (6 bases). The CDR3 consists of 16 residues. Trimming removed 3 bases from V and 4 bases from J, with 18 bases in between. Per germline, CDR1 SGHAT and CDR2 FQNNGV. The CDR3 reads CASSFRREGVGETQYF. CDR3 sequence (DNA): TGTGCCAGCAGCTTTAGGAGGGAAGGGGTCGGAGAGACCCAGTACTTC.

The chain links TRBV4-1 to TRBJ2-7, with D hard to call. There are 15 residues in the CDR3. CDR1 is MGHRA and CDR2 is YSYEKL in the germline V gene. Deletions cut 0 bases from V and 3 bases from J, with 12 bases between. CDR3 region: CASSQDRAVLYEQYF. CDR3 in DNA: TGCGCCAGCAGCCAAGATAGGGCGGTACTCTACGAGCAGTACTTC.

At least ten counts were recorded for this clonotype. DNA of the CDR3: TGTGCCAGCAGCCAAATCGGTTACAAGAACACCGGGGAGCTGTTTTTT. Amino acids: CASSQIGYKNTGELFF. This chain uses TRBV4-2 with TRBJ2-2; no firm D call. The V end was cut by 2 bases, the J end by 1 base, with 11 bases between. Germline V gene sequence: CDR1 LGHNA, CDR2 YNFKEQ. CDR3 length: 16 residues.

This clonotype has a count of ten or more. This chain links TRBV20-1 with TRBJ1-1; 8 bases map to TRBD1. Germline-derived CDR1 and CDR2 are DFQATT and SNEGSKA (reference sequence). The CDR3 covers 16 residues. V shed 0 bases, J shed 1 base, and the junction held 7 bases outside the gene matches. The CDR3 DNA is TGCAGTGCTAGAGATTCCCTCCAGGGGGCGAACACTGAAGCTTTCTTT. Translating gives CSARDSLQGANTEAFF.

This clonotype has a handful of counts. The V and J genes are TRBV29-1 and TRBJ2-7; D ambiguous. The length of the CDR3 is 13 residues. CDR1 and CDR2 (germline): SQVTM, ANQGSEA. The germline V and J ends were trimmed by 4 bases and 3 bases, with 13 bases remaining between them. CDR3 DNA: TGCAGCGTTGCCTTAACTGAGTACTACGAGCAGTACTTC. This codes for CSVALTEYYEQYF.

Many counts were recorded for this clonotype. The genes are TRBV9 and TRBJ2-1; D gene unclear. Trimming pared 4 bases from V and 4 bases from J, leaving 15 bases between. Per the germline V gene, CDR1 is SGDLS and CDR2 is YYNGEE. The length of the CDR3 is 15 residues. The CDR3: CASSRDAKGYNEQFF. The CDR3 DNA sequence: TGTGCCAGCAGCAGAGACGCGAAGGGTTACAATGAGCAGTTCTTC.